The clone carrying this T cell receptor (beta chain) came up many times. This specimen belongs to a study of T cells in Graves' hyperthyroidism and ophthalmopathy. TCR beta CDR3 region amplification was performed from RNA transcripts. First-round RT-PCR targeting the TCR CDR3 was performed with the HTBI primer set. TCRdb passed the multiplex PCR reads through MiXCR, listing each CDR3 protein once. The profile shows 450,000 to 700,000 distinct CDR3 sequences, 40% to 55% of them singletons. V lost 4 bases and J lost 4; bases outside the gene matches: 4. The CDR3 spans 14 residues. Germline values: CDR1 ENHRY, CDR2 SYGVKD.

The sample consisted of peripheral blood or thyroid tissue (not recorded which). The TCR comes from an adult woman with Graves' disease, either hyperthyroidism or ophthalmopathy (not recorded which). The chain combines TRBV10-3 with TRBJ2-3; 8 positions agree with TRBD2. CDR3 DNA sequence: TGTGCCATCAGTGGACTAGCGACGGCAGATACGCAGTATTTT. Translating gives CAISGLATADTQYF.